This TCR beta chain was sequenced for a study of T cell changes during pregnancy in multiple sclerosis. The CDR3 is 15 amino acids. Germline CDR1 and CDR2: LNHDA and SQIVND (reference sequence). The V gene end was trimmed by 4 bases and the J gene end by 4 bases; junction bases not matched to a gene: 9. The repertoire was sequenced with immunoSEQ multiplex PCR; TCRdb's copy has only in-frame clones and lacks some. The table includes approximately 37,000 clones, around 94% detected once. The chain joins TRBV19 to TRBJ2-5; 7 nucleotides line up with TRBD1. Source: peripheral blood, taken in the third trimester of pregnancy. This sequence was found in a female donor with multiple sclerosis, enrolled in a pregnancy study. CDR3: CASSTYRGGGETQYF. The CDR3 DNA sequence: TGTGCCAGTAGTACCTACAGGGGTGGCGGAGAGACCCAGTACTTC.